Shown below are 14 T cell receptor beta chains from a single sample sequenced in a study of blood T cell repertoires in COVID-19. TCRdb's table, derived via immunoSEQ multiplex PCR, lists solely in-frame clones and lacks some. The data show hundreds of thousands of clones, 75% to 90% seen once. Sequencing input: PBMCs or T cells enriched from blood (not recorded which). The source is a man aged 18 to 30 who had recovered from COVID-19.

The chain employs TRBV1 and TRBJ1-4; the table calls TRBD1, which could not be checked here. TRBV1 is recorded as a pseudogene. The length of the CDR3 is 15 residues. As DNA, the CDR3 is TGCACCAGCAGCTACGACAGGGGGCTGAGGGAAAAACTGTTTTTT. Residues: CTSSYDRGLREKLFF.

The chain has TRBV29-1 and TRBJ2-5; TRBD2 matches 8 bases. Germline V CDR1 and CDR2: SQVTM, ANQGSEA. V shed 7 bases, J shed 5 bases, and the junction held 9 bases outside the gene matches. The CDR3 contains 13 residues. The chain's CDR3 is CSASGGARETQYF. The CDR3 DNA reads as TGCAGCGCATCCGGGGGGGCACGGGAGACCCAGTACTTC.

The rearrangement uses TRBV12-3 or TRBV12-4 and TRBJ1-6; 11 bases agree with TRBD1. V gave up 7 bases and J gave up 9 bases; unmatched junction bases: 2. This CDR3 contains 13 residues. CDR3 in DNA: TGTGCCAGCACGGGACAGGGGGGTTCACCCCTCCACTTT. Translating gives CASTGQGGSPLHF.

The V call is TRBV15, the J call TRBJ1-5; 8 bases are a match to TRBD1. The germline CDR1 and CDR2 sequences are LNHNV and YYDKDF (reference sequence). J was trimmed by 5 bases and V by 0 bases; bases with no gene match: 3. This CDR3 is built from 15 residues. CDR3 sequence reads: CATSREGTGDQPQHF. CDR3 sequence (DNA): TGTGCCACCAGCAGAGAAGGGACAGGCGATCAGCCCCAGCATTTT.

The rearrangement joins TRBV6-4 to TRBJ2-1; 8 positions agree with TRBD2. Germline values: CDR1 MRHNA, CDR2 SNTAGT. V gave up 2 bases and J gave up 4 bases; unmatched junction bases: 1. The CDR3 totals 14 residues. As DNA, the CDR3 is TGTGCCAGCAGTGACGGCGGGGGGTACAATGAGCAGTTCTTC. Its translation is CASSDGGGYNEQFF.

V is TRBV28 and J is TRBJ1-2; 7 bases are a match to TRBD1. Germline values: CDR1 MDHEN, CDR2 SYDVKM. This CDR3 is 15 amino acids long. Trimming at V came to 3 bases and at J to 4 bases, leaving 8 bases not matched to a gene. The CDR3 here is CASSFMGQLPYGYTF. The DNA for the CDR3 is TGTGCCAGCAGTTTTATGGGACAGCTACCCTATGGCTACACCTTC.

The gene calls are TRBV10-1 and TRBJ2-2; weak D call: TRBD1 (6 bases). V shed 5 bases and J shed 7 bases, with 14 bases lying between them. Looked up from germline, CDR1 is WNHNN and CDR2 is SYGVQD (reference sequence). The CDR3 totals 14 residues. The CDR3 DNA sequence: TGCGCCAGCAGTCGTAACAGGGTTAGCGGGGAGCTGTTTTTT. Amino acid sequence: CASSRNRVSGELFF.

A note on this clone: This sample also contains other DNA sequences that code for the same CDR3. This sequence joins TRBV11-2 and TRBJ2-1; 8 bases line up with TRBD2. CDR1 and CDR2 (germline): SGHAT, FQNNGV. CDR3 length: 16 residues. V shed 3 bases, J shed 4 bases, and the junction held 8 bases outside the gene matches. CDR3 DNA: TGTGCCAGCAGCTTGCGCCTAGCGGGTGTGTACAATGAGCAGTTCTTC. The encoded protein is CASSLRLAGVYNEQFF.

The chain combines TRBV30 with TRBJ2-7; a possible D gene is TRBD1 (6 bases). The CDR3 spans 13 residues. Trimming cost V 5 bases and J 3 bases, with 14 bases left between them. Looked up from germline, CDR1 is GTSNPN and CDR2 is SVGIG (reference sequence). CDR3 coding DNA: TGTGCCTGGCAACCCGGGACAAGCTACGAGCAGTACTTC. Its protein is CAWQPGTSYEQYF.

The chain employs TRBV7-2 and TRBJ2-3; 7 nucleotides line up with TRBD1. Looked up from germline, CDR1 is SGHTA and CDR2 is FQGNSA. The CDR3 spans 13 residues. The J segment lost 7 bases and the V segment lost 4 bases, leaving 5 bases of the junction unmatched. The CDR3 region has the DNA TGTGCCAGCAGCTCAATGGACAGGTATACGCAGTATTTT. It yields the protein CASSSMDRYTQYF.

The genes are TRBV29-1 and TRBJ1-1, with a possible D match to TRBD1 (5 bases). Germline V lookup: CDR1 SQVTM, CDR2 ANQGSEA. Between the trimmed V and J ends, which lost 7 bases and 1 base, there was a span of 22 bases. The CDR3 consists of 16 residues. CDR3 region: CSALGKAAGPNTEAFF. The CDR3 DNA follows: TGCAGCGCTCTCGGAAAGGCCGCGGGACCGAACACTGAAGCTTTCTTT.

V and J are TRBV5-1 and TRBJ1-2; D ambiguous. Germline values: CDR1 SGHRS, CDR2 YFSETQ. This CDR3 spans 13 amino acids. V lost 0 bases and J 6 bases, leaving 9 bases between the germline ends. CDR3 DNA sequence: TGCGCCAGCAGCTTGGGGACGGGGAATGGCTACACCTTC. This translates into CASSLGTGNGYTF.

The CDR3 is CASSQADTYSPLHF. For the CDR3, the DNA is TGCGCCAGCAGCCAGGCGGACACCTATTCACCCCTCCACTTT. This chain joins TRBV4-3 and TRBJ1-6; D may be TRBD1 (5 bases). CDR1 is LGHNA, CDR2 YSLEER, per germline. The CDR3 covers 14 residues. Trimming stripped 3 bases from V and 8 bases from J, with 11 bases between.

CDR3: CASICGGEMLSRSSYNEQFF. The DNA of the CDR3 is TGTGCCAGCATTTGCGGGGGGGAGATGCTTTCGAGGAGCTCCTACAATGAGCAGTTCTTC. This chain connects TRBV2 to TRBJ2-1; TRBD2 matches 9 bases. This CDR3 is built from 20 residues. CDR1 SNHLY and CDR2 FYNNEI come from the germline V gene. Losses at the gene ends were 7 bases for V and 0 bases for J; bases not matched to a gene: 19.